The 13 T cell receptor beta chains given below trace back to one sample, sequenced in a study of metastatic and nonmetastatic thyroid tumors. TCRdb re-called the PCR reads through MiXCR. The table includes about 21,000 clones, approximately 30% detected once. There were no patients who had received any treatment before thyroid surgery. Material: tumor tissue. These receptors came from a male donor with papillary thyroid cancer or a benign thyroid nodule (not recorded which). Some clones in this sample may be carry-over from other donors' samples.

The V call is TRBV29-1, the J call TRBJ1-6; D uncertain. CDR3 length equals 13 residues. Germline V gene data show CDR1 as SQVTM and CDR2 as ANQGSEA. The germline V and J ends were trimmed by 6 bases and 10 bases, with 16 bases remaining between them. Here the CDR3 reads CSVQPEADSPLHF. CDR3 nucleotides: TGCAGCGTCCAGCCCGAGGCGGACTCACCCCTCCACTTT.

This clone was counted at least ten times. V gene TRBV10-3 combines with J gene TRBJ1-1; D perhaps matches TRBD1 (5 bases). Trimming took off 6 bases at V and 1 base at J, with 12 bases between the two ends. Germline-derived CDR1 and CDR2 are ENHRY and SYGVKD. The CDR3 loop spans 14 amino acids. CDR3 coding DNA: TGTGCCATCAGAGGACTGGGGGGGAACACTGAAGCTTTCTTT. It is translated as CAIRGLGGNTEAFF.

This clone was seen a handful of times. The chain is built from TRBV6-1 and TRBJ2-3; the D gene is possibly TRBD2 (5 bases). CDR1 is MNHNS, CDR2 SASEGT, per germline. V was pared by 6 bases and J by 2 bases, with 12 bases between. The CDR3 is 14 amino acids. The chain's CDR3 is CASRGWGDTDTQYF. CDR3 nucleotides: TGTGCCAGCAGAGGATGGGGAGACACAGATACGCAGTATTTT.

This clone was picked up many times. V and J are TRBV4-1 and TRBJ1-2, with 11 bases matching TRBD1. The J segment lost 8 bases and the V segment lost 4 bases, leaving 9 bases of the junction unmatched. The CDR3 runs 15 residues. Germline assignment: CDR1 MGHRA and CDR2 YSYEKL. In DNA form, the CDR3 reads TGCGCCAGCAGCCCAGGACAGGGGGCGACAGGAGGCTACACCTTC. This translates into CASSPGQGATGGYTF.

This clone occurred a few times. The V call is TRBV28, the J call TRBJ2-6; 7 nucleotides line up with TRBD1. CDR1 and CDR2 from the germline V gene are MDHEN and SYDVKM. This CDR3 region has 17 residues. The ends lost 7 bases at V and 0 bases at J; junction bases unmatched: 9. The CDR3 sequence is CASNPGTADSGANVLTF. The CDR3 DNA reads TGTGCCAGCAACCCAGGGACAGCCGACTCTGGGGCCAACGTCCTGACTTTC. Full variable domain (missing parts from reference TRBV28 and TRBJ2-6): DVKVTQSSRYLVKRTGEKVFLECVQDMDHENMFWYRQDPGLGLRLIYFSYDVKMKEKGDIPEGYSVSREKKERFSLILESASTNQTSMYLCASNPGTADSGANVLTFGAGSRLTVL.

Relative to its sample, this clone is medium-sized. The J gene is TRBJ2-7, the V gene TRBV6-1; 9 nucleotides line up with TRBD2. The J segment lost 1 base and the V segment lost 3 bases, leaving 4 bases of the junction unmatched. Looked up from germline, CDR1 is MNHNS and CDR2 is SASEGT. The CDR3 spans 15 residues. The CDR3 DNA is TGTGCCAGCAGTGATGTAGCGGGAGTGTCCTACGAGCAGTACTTC. Its protein is CASSDVAGVSYEQYF.

The rearrangement joins TRBV12-3 or TRBV12-4 to TRBJ1-1; D is uncertain. The CDR3 runs to 13 residues. Trimming removed 6 bases at V and 1 base at J, with 9 bases between. The CDR3 protein is CASSSPANTEAFF. CDR3 DNA sequence: TGTGCCAGCAGCTCGCCTGCGAACACTGAAGCTTTCTTT.

This clone is labeled as medium-sized (0.01 to 0.1%). J is TRBJ2-1 and V is TRBV6-1; 9 nucleotides line up with TRBD2. The CDR3 has 16 residues. Germline lookup yields CDR1 MNHNS and CDR2 SASEGT. Losses at the gene ends were 7 bases for V and 8 bases for J; bases not matched to a gene: 15. The CDR3 loop is CASIGWREGQGDEQFF. The CDR3 coding sequence is TGTGCCAGCATAGGTTGGCGGGAGGGCCAGGGGGATGAGCAGTTCTTC.

The count of this clone is one. A much more abundant neighbour one base away suggests this may be a read error. V is TRBV11-2 and J is TRBJ2-3, with 9 positions matching TRBD2. The CDR3 spans 15 residues. J gave up 4 bases and V 6 bases, and 8 bases lay outside the gene matches. The V gene's germline CDR1 is SGHAT and CDR2 FQNNGV. DNA of the CDR3: TGTGCCAGCAGACAGCCTAGCGGGATACCAGATACGCAGTATTTT. Translating it yields CASRQPSGIPDTQYF.

This chain joins TRBV9 and TRBJ2-1, with D tentatively TRBD1 or TRBD2 (5 bases each). Germline V gene lookup returns CDR1 SGDLS and CDR2 YYNGEE. The germline V and J ends were trimmed by 0 bases and 10 bases, with 17 bases remaining between them. CDR3 length equals 15 residues. The CDR3 spells CASSVGDGFRREQFF. CDR3 sequence (DNA): TGTGCCAGCAGCGTAGGGGACGGGTTTCGGAGGGAGCAGTTCTTC.

J is TRBJ2-1 and V is TRBV20-1; a possible D gene is TRBD1 (6 bases). CDR1 and CDR2 (germline): DFQATT, SNEGSKA (reference sequence). The V gene lost 7 bases and the J gene lost 7 bases, with 20 bases spanning the gap. The CDR3 is 14 amino acids. CDR3 sequence (DNA): TGCAGTGTGGTTTGGGGGCTTGAGGGGAATGAGCAGTTCTTC. Translating it yields CSVVWGLEGNEQFF.

This chain uses TRBV20-1 with TRBJ2-7; 9 bases are shared with TRBD1. The CDR3 sequence is 13 residues long. Trimming took 6 bases from V and 4 from J; bases not matched to a gene: 7. The germline gives CDR1 DFQATT, CDR2 SNEGSKA (reference sequence). CDR3 sequence: CSARDRVVYEQYF. DNA for the CDR3: TGCAGTGCCCGGGACAGGGTTGTATACGAGCAGTACTTC.

In its sample, this clone is medium-sized. In DNA, the CDR3 is TGCAGTGCTAGTCATCAGTTCGAGTTGAGCACTGAAGCTTTCTTT. Translated: CSASHQFELSTEAFF. This rearrangement joins TRBV20-1 to TRBJ1-1; no firm D call. V was clipped by 3 bases and J by 4 bases, with 18 bases between them. This CDR3 comprises 15 residues. Germline V gene lookup returns CDR1 DFQATT and CDR2 SNEGSKA (reference sequence).